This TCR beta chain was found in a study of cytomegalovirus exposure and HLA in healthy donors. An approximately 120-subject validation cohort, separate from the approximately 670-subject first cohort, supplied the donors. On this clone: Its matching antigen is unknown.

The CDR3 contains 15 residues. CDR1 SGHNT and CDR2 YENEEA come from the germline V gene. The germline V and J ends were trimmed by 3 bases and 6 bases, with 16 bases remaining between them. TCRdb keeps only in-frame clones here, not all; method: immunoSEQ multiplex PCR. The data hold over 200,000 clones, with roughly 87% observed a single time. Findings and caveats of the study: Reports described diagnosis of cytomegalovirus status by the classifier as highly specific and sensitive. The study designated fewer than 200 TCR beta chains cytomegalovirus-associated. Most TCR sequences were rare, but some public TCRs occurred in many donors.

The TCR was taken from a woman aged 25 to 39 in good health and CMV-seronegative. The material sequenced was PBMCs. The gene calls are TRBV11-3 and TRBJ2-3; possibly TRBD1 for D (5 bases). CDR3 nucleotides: TGTGCCAGCAGCTTGATATCAGGGTTCTTCGATACGCAGTATTTT. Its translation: CASSLISGFFDTQYF.